The following is a T cell receptor beta chain sequence with its context. No antigen is known for it. The sample is drawn from a study of shared clonotypes between healthy human individuals. Overall study results and limits: Rarefaction demonstrated incomplete sorted-subset sequencing despite large depth.

The data were produced by immunoSEQ multiplex PCR, yet TCRdb's version contains in-frame clones alone and is incomplete. The sample lists about 2.4 million clones; more than 80% were seen once. The CDR3 totals 13 residues. Trimming removed 5 bases at V and 4 bases at J, with 12 bases between. The V gene's germline CDR1 is GTSNPN and CDR2 SVGIG (reference sequence). The source is a man aged 18 to 29 in good health. The V call is TRBV30, the J call TRBJ2-1; D perhaps matches TRBD2 (6 bases). The sequenced sample consisted of naive CD4+ T cells sorted from blood. Subset defined: CD45RA+ positively selected. CDR3 residues: CAWAFRGYNEQFF. The CDR3 DNA is TGTGCCTGGGCCTTCCGGGGGTACAATGAGCAGTTCTTC.